Presented here are 19 T cell receptor beta chains from one specimen sequenced in a study of T cell responses to AZD1222 COVID-19 vaccine. Some clones are missing from TCRdb's copy, which holds only in-frame ones; the method was immunoSEQ multiplex PCR. The repertoire holds under 110,000 clones, with less than 95% as singletons. Specimen: peripheral blood, collected 28 days after the second AZD1222 dose. Receptor source: an adult who received the AZD1222 COVID-19 vaccine.

The V call is TRBV30, the J call TRBJ1-5; D gene unclear. Germline V gene data show CDR1 as GTSNPN and CDR2 as SVGIG (reference sequence). The CDR3 is 12 amino acids. V was shortened by 5 bases and J by 4 bases, with 9 bases between the two germline ends. In DNA form, the CDR3 reads TGTGCCTGGGGGAGGTGGAATCAGCCCCAGCATTTT. Its translation is CAWGRWNQPQHF.

This clone showed up just a few times. Distinct nucleotide sequences in the sample also encode this CDR3. This chain uses TRBV4-1 with TRBJ1-2, with no clear D. Germline V gene data show CDR1 as MGHRA and CDR2 as YSYEKL. Trimming took off 0 bases at V and 4 bases at J, with 9 bases between the two ends. This CDR3 is 14 amino acids long. CDR3 nucleotide sequence: TGCGCCAGCAGCCAAGATCCCCGTGGCTATGGCTACACCTTC. It codes for CASSQDPRGYGYTF.

In its sample, this clone was seen a few times. The chain has TRBV9 and TRBJ2-4; no definite D call. The CDR3 consists of 15 residues. V was pared by 0 bases and J by 5 bases, with 12 bases between. The V gene's germline CDR1 is SGDLS and CDR2 YYNGEE. In nucleotides, the CDR3 is TGTGCCAGCAGCGTAGATAGAGGCCACCAAAACATTCAGTACTTC. Residues: CASSVDRGHQNIQYF.

This clone was counted once. V usage is TRBV5-1 and J usage is TRBJ2-7; TRBD2 is a possible D gene (7 bases). This CDR3 has 15 amino acids. The V end was cut by 3 bases, the J end by 0 bases, with 13 bases between. Germline loops: CDR1 SGHRS, CDR2 YFSETQ. The CDR3 DNA reads as TGCGCCAGCAGCTCGGGGGGCCCTCCCTCCTACGAGCAGTACTTC. Amino acids: CASSSGGPPSYEQYF.

This chain joins TRBV4-3 and TRBJ2-2; TRBD1 is a possible D gene (5 bases). This CDR3 comprises 15 residues. The germline V gene has CDR1 LGHNA and CDR2 YSLEER. V was cut by 1 base and J by 2 bases, with 8 bases left in between. Here the CDR3 reads CASSQGQGNTGELFF. As DNA, the CDR3 is TGCGCCAGCAGCCAAGGGCAGGGAAACACCGGGGAGCTGTTTTTT.

The rearrangement uses TRBV27 and TRBJ2-2; D call uncertain. V dropped 0 bases and J dropped 0 bases, with 5 bases sitting between them. This CDR3 has 15 amino acids. Germline CDR1 reads MNHEY; CDR2 reads SMNVEV (reference sequence). CDR3 residues: CASSLSRSNTGELFF. DNA for the CDR3: TGTGCCAGCAGTTTATCCCGGTCGAACACCGGGGAGCTGTTTTTT.

V gene TRBV11-2 combines with J gene TRBJ2-5, with 8 bases identical to TRBD2. J lost 2 bases, V lost 3 bases, and 2 bases had no gene match. There are 14 residues in the CDR3. Germline V gene data show CDR1 as SGHAT and CDR2 as FQNNGV. The CDR3 DNA reads as TGTGCCAGCAGCTTTAGCGGGGCACAAGAGACCCAGTACTTC. As protein: CASSFSGAQETQYF.

This clone was seen just once. The chain joins TRBV12-3 or TRBV12-4 to TRBJ2-5; D gene unclear. The CDR3 is made up of 12 amino acids. The ends were cut back, 6 bases at V and 4 bases at J, with 9 bases in the middle. CDR3 sequence (DNA): TGTGCCAGCAGCCCCGTTGGAGAGACCCAGTACTTC. Translating it yields CASSPVGETQYF.

The rearrangement joins TRBV6-2 or TRBV6-3 to TRBJ1-1; D call uncertain. Per the germline V gene, CDR1 is MNHEY and CDR2 is SVGEGT. The length of the CDR3 is 14 residues. Between the trimmed V and J ends, which lost 5 bases and 1 base, there was a span of 11 bases. Here the CDR3 DNA reads TGTGCCAGCAGTCCGAGGACGGAGAACACTGAAGCTTTCTTT. This codes for CASSPRTENTEAFF.

V usage is TRBV7-9 and J usage is TRBJ2-1; 10 bases align to TRBD1. This CDR3 has 18 residues. V gave up 4 bases and J gave up 7 bases; unmatched junction bases: 16. Per the germline V gene, CDR1 is SEHNR and CDR2 is FQNEAQ (reference sequence). For the CDR3, the DNA is TGTGCCAGCAGCTGGGGACAGGGGCAGAGGGGGATCCTTAATGAGCAGTTCTTC. The encoded protein is CASSWGQGQRGILNEQFF.

This chain links TRBV3-1 (or the pseudogene TRBV3-2) with TRBJ2-3, with TRBD2 identical over 7 bases. The CDR3 contains 15 residues. CDR1 is LGHDT and CDR2 is YNNKEL in the germline V gene (reference sequence). Germline trimming cut 4 bases from V and 3 bases from J; bases unmatched to any gene: 7. CDR3 nucleotide sequence: TGTGCCAGCAGCCCGCCGGGACTAAATACAGATACGCAGTATTTT. Translated, it gives CASSPPGLNTDTQYF.

About this clone itself: This same CDR3 is encoded by further DNA sequences in the sample. The CDR3 spells CASSLVGVNTEAFF. The CDR3 nucleotides read TGCGCCAGCAGCTTGGTAGGGGTGAACACTGAAGCTTTCTTT. The gene calls are TRBV5-1 and TRBJ1-1, with D possibly matching TRBD1 (5 bases). Trimming took 0 bases from V and 0 from J, leaving 6 bases between them. This CDR3 comprises 14 residues. Germline V lookup: CDR1 SGHRS, CDR2 YFSETQ.

This chain links TRBV6-5 with TRBJ1-6; D is perhaps TRBD1 (5 bases). The CDR3 sequence is 14 residues long. Between the trimmed V and J ends, which lost 3 bases and 10 bases, there was a span of 13 bases. Germline V gene data show CDR1 as MNHEY and CDR2 as SVGAGI. This chain's CDR3 is CASSYSGGGSPLHF. DNA for the CDR3: TGTGCCAGCAGTTATAGTGGGGGGGGATCACCCCTCCACTTT.

The table lists this clone with a count of one. The chain is built from TRBV6-4 and TRBJ1-3; D is ambiguous. The CDR3 is 18 amino acids. Germline CDR1 reads MRHNA; CDR2 reads SNTAGT. The V gene lost 5 bases and the J gene lost 4 bases, with 24 bases spanning the gap. CDR3: CASSTEPCGPNKGNTIYF. The CDR3, as DNA: TGTGCCAGCAGTACAGAGCCCTGTGGACCAAACAAAGGAAACACCATATATTTT.

The chain combines TRBV19 with TRBJ1-2, with 11 bases aligning to TRBD1. CDR3 size: 14 residues. Germline lookup yields CDR1 LNHDA and CDR2 SQIVND (reference sequence). Unmatched junction bases numbered 3, after V lost 5 bases and J lost 4 bases. This CDR3 reads CASSGQGAFYGYTF. In nucleotides, the CDR3 is TGTGCCAGTAGTGGACAGGGGGCCTTCTATGGCTACACCTTC. Drawing the rest from reference TRBV19 and TRBJ1-2, the complete variable domain is DGGITQSPKYLFRKEGQNVTLSCEQNLNHDAMYWYRQDPGQGLRLIYYSQIVNDFQKGDIAEGYSVSREKKESFPLTVTSAQKNPTAFYLCASSGQGAFYGYTFGSGTRLTVV.

The rearrangement joins TRBV4-3 to TRBJ1-2, with a weak D call TRBD1 (6 bases). The germline CDR1 and CDR2 sequences are LGHNA and YSLEER. Deletions cut 0 bases from V and 7 bases from J, with 15 bases between. The CDR3 covers 15 residues. CDR3: CASSQDRRGAGGYTF. Written as DNA, the CDR3 is TGCGCCAGCAGCCAAGATCGCAGGGGCGCAGGTGGCTACACCTTC.

The rearrangement uses TRBV5-1 and TRBJ2-6; possibly TRBD1 for D (5 bases). The germline V gene encodes CDR1 SGHRS and CDR2 YFSETQ. The V end lost 3 bases, the J end lost 0 bases, and 13 bases lay between the germline ends. The CDR3 runs 17 residues. The CDR3 DNA sequence: TGCGCCAGCAGCTCTTGGCCAGACAGCTCTGGGGCCAACGTCCTGACTTTC. Its protein product is CASSSWPDSSGANVLTF. Full variable domain (outside the CDR3, taken from reference TRBV5-1 and TRBJ2-6): KAGVTQTPRYLIKTRGQQVTLSCSPISGHRSVSWYQQTPGQGLQFLFEYFSETQRNKGNFPGRFSGRQFSNSRSEMNVSTLELGDSALYLCASSSWPDSSGANVLTFGAGSRLTVL.

This chain links TRBV6-5 with TRBJ2-2; D not certain. Trimming left V 2 bases short and J 2 bases short, with 6 bases between. Germline CDR1 and CDR2: MNHEY and SVGAGI. This CDR3 comprises 14 residues. The CDR3, as DNA: TGTGCCAGCAGTTACGACGGAAACACCGGGGAGCTGTTTTTT. It translates to CASSYDGNTGELFF.

The rearrangement links TRBV27 to TRBJ2-7; possibly TRBD1 for D (5 bases). The germline gives CDR1 MNHEY, CDR2 SMNVEV (reference sequence). The V and J ends lost 5 bases and 1 base respectively, with 12 bases between them. The CDR3 sequence is 14 residues long. The CDR3, as DNA: TGTGCCAGCAGTGCAAGGGGTTTGTCCTACGAGCAGTACTTC. It yields the protein CASSARGLSYEQYF.